What follows are 15 T cell receptor beta chains derived from one specimen sequenced in a study of blood T cells in healthy people across ages. A sample-barcoded 5' primer and a J-beta primer mix were used in a second PCR of roughly 7 to 11 cycles. TCRdb reprocessed the 5' RACE reads with MiXCR, giving one entry per CDR3 protein. The data hold roughly 2 million distinct CDR3 sequences, with about 49% observed a single time. Sequenced material: blood. These receptors were taken from a woman between 40 and 50 years old in good health.

The chain has TRBV10-3 and TRBJ2-7; the D is unclear. This CDR3 is built from 11 residues. Germline CDR1 ENHRY, CDR2 SYGVKD. Trimming stripped 2 bases from V and 6 bases from J, with 5 bases between. The CDR3 DNA sequence: TGTGCCATCAGTGAGCGGGCCGAGCAGTACTTC. Translated, it gives CAISERAEQYF.

This clonotype has more than one count but fewer than ten. This chain links TRBV5-1 with TRBJ1-2, with D perhaps matching TRBD1 (5 bases). CDR3 length equals 17 residues. Trimming took 0 bases from V and 4 from J, leaving 19 bases between them. Germline CDR1 is SGHRS and CDR2 is YFSETQ. The CDR3 sequence is CASSLGFAGRGGYGYTF. CDR3 nucleotides: TGCGCCAGCAGCTTGGGCTTCGCAGGGCGAGGCGGCTATGGCTACACCTTC. The variable domain in full, with the rest retrieved from reference TRBV5-1 and TRBJ1-2, is KAGVTQTPRYLIKTRGQQVTLSCSPISGHRSVSWYQQTPGQGLQFLFEYFSETQRNKGNFPGRFSGRQFSNSRSEMNVSTLELGDSALYLCASSLGFAGRGGYGYTFGSGTRLTVV.

The rearrangement joins TRBV4-2 to TRBJ2-4, with D tentatively TRBD2 (5 bases). Germline V gene data show CDR1 as LGHNA and CDR2 as YNFKEQ. The ends were cut back, 2 bases at V and 4 bases at J, with 9 bases in the middle. The CDR3 covers 14 residues. CDR3 coding DNA: TGTGCCAGCAGCCAACTGGAGGAGAAAAACATTCAGTACTTC. It codes for CASSQLEEKNIQYF.

The chain has TRBV18 and TRBJ2-4; TRBD2 aligns across 11 bases. Germline lookup yields CDR1 KGHSH and CDR2 LQKENI. V gave up 0 bases and J gave up 0 bases; unmatched junction bases: 10. The CDR3 is 20 amino acids. The chain's CDR3 is CASSPPLGTSGQRAKNIQYF. CDR3 DNA: TGTGCCAGCTCACCACCACTGGGGACTAGCGGACAAAGAGCCAAAAACATTCAGTACTTC.

This chain links TRBV4-1 with TRBJ2-3; TRBD2 agrees at 8 bases. The CDR3 sequence is 16 residues long. Germline CDR1 MGHRA, CDR2 YSYEKL. The V gene end was trimmed by 3 bases and the J gene end by 4 bases; junction bases not matched to a gene: 9. Here the CDR3 reads CASSHVERGLPDTQYF. CDR3 sequence (DNA): TGCGCCAGCAGCCACGTGGAGCGGGGGCTCCCAGATACGCAGTATTTT.

This chain connects TRBV29-1 to TRBJ1-2, with a weak D call TRBD1 (5 bases). Germline V gene data show CDR1 as SQVTM and CDR2 as ANQGSEA. The CDR3 extends over 13 amino acids. V lost 3 bases, J lost 4 bases, and 12 bases lay in between. The CDR3 DNA follows: TGCAGCGTTGAGATGACAGCCTTCTATGGCTACACCTTC. Protein product: CSVEMTAFYGYTF.

The chain uses TRBV7-2 and TRBJ2-2; D remains ambiguous. The CDR3 totals 15 residues. Germline CDR1 and CDR2: SGHTA and FQGNSA. Trimming left V 1 base short and J 2 bases short, with 8 bases between. This chain's CDR3 is CASSLERINTGELFF. For the CDR3, the DNA is TGTGCCAGCAGCTTAGAACGGATTAACACCGGGGAGCTGTTTTTT. The full variable domain, rest sourced from reference TRBV7-2 and TRBJ2-2, is GAGVSQSPSNKVTEKGKDVELRCDPISGHTALYWYRQSLGQGLEFLIYFQGNSAPDKSGLPSDRFSAERTGGSVSTLTIQRTQQEDSAVYLCASSLERINTGELFFGEGSRLTVL.

This chain uses TRBV12-3 or TRBV12-4 with TRBJ2-1; 11 bases are a match to TRBD2. V lost 4 bases to trimming and J lost 4 bases; unmatched junction nucleotides: 6. There are 16 residues in the CDR3. The CDR3 DNA sequence: TGTGCCAGCAGTTCGATGGGACTAGCGGAATACAATGAGCAGTTCTTC. The encoded protein is CASSSMGLAEYNEQFF.

The chain uses TRBV29-1 and TRBJ2-1, with 7 nucleotides matching TRBD1. The trim removed 7 bases at V and 3 bases at J, leaving 15 bases unmatched. The CDR3 extends over 16 amino acids. CDR1 and CDR2 from the germline V gene are SQVTM and ANQGSEA. The CDR3 protein is CSADTPDRENYNEQFF. Written as DNA, the CDR3 is TGCAGCGCCGATACTCCTGACAGGGAAAACTACAATGAGCAGTTCTTC.

The chain uses TRBV5-1 and TRBJ2-1, with TRBD1 matching over 9 bases. Germline V CDR1 and CDR2: SGHRS, YFSETQ. V was pared by 4 bases and J by 4 bases, with 9 bases of the junction left unmatched. The CDR3 consists of 16 residues. The CDR3 sequence is CASSPTTGGAYNEQFF. DNA for the CDR3: TGCGCCAGCAGCCCTACAACAGGGGGCGCATACAATGAGCAGTTCTTC.

The chain joins TRBV20-1 to TRBJ1-5, with a tentative D call TRBD1 (6 bases). Trimming took off 6 bases at V and 2 bases at J, with 17 bases between the two ends. Germline V gene sequence: CDR1 DFQATT, CDR2 SNEGSKA (reference sequence). The CDR3 loop spans 15 amino acids. CDR3 bases: TGCAGTGCCGGATCCTTAGGGGGGGGCAATCAGCCCCAGCATTTT. Protein sequence: CSAGSLGGGNQPQHF.

The J gene is TRBJ1-2, the V gene TRBV12-3 or TRBV12-4; no clear D gene. This CDR3 is built from 14 residues. Trimming shortened V by 3 bases and J by 6 bases, and 14 bases separated the two germline ends. The CDR3: CASSFYGPRDGYTF. CDR3 in DNA: TGTGCCAGCAGTTTTTACGGCCCCCGGGATGGCTACACCTTC.

The rearrangement joins TRBV27 to TRBJ2-1, with D perhaps TRBD2 (6 bases). The CDR3 is made up of 16 amino acids. V was clipped by 5 bases and J by 2 bases, with 16 bases between them. Germline CDR1 is MNHEY and CDR2 is SMNVEV (reference sequence). This CDR3 reads CASSPRGTTAYNEQFF. DNA for the CDR3: TGTGCCAGCAGTCCCCGCGGGACGACCGCCTACAATGAGCAGTTCTTC.

The rearrangement links TRBV7-2 to TRBJ2-2, with 7 positions matching TRBD2. The V gene end was trimmed by 1 base and the J gene end by 6 bases; junction bases not matched to a gene: 11. This CDR3 spans 17 amino acids. From germline, CDR1 is SGHTA and CDR2 FQGNSA. CDR3 sequence (DNA): TGTGCCAGCAGCTTAGTCGGTAGAGGGCTAGCGGCCGGGGAGCTGTTTTTT. Translated: CASSLVGRGLAAGELFF.

This clonotype occurred a few times. The genes are TRBV5-1 and TRBJ2-5; the D gene is possibly TRBD1 (7 bases). Trimming shortened V by 0 bases and J by 2 bases, and 14 bases separated the two germline ends. The CDR3 runs 16 residues. Germline CDR1 SGHRS, CDR2 YFSETQ. The CDR3: CASSLVGRDRQETQYF. As DNA, the CDR3 is TGCGCCAGCAGCTTGGTGGGGCGGGACAGACAAGAGACCCAGTACTTC. The full variable domain, rest sourced from reference TRBV5-1 and TRBJ2-5, is KAGVTQTPRYLIKTRGQQVTLSCSPISGHRSVSWYQQTPGQGLQFLFEYFSETQRNKGNFPGRFSGRQFSNSRSEMNVSTLELGDSALYLCASSLVGRDRQETQYFGPGTRLLVL.